The 12 T cell receptor beta chains presented below share a single source sample, sequenced in a study of Graves' ophthalmopathy and Graves' hyperthyroidism. The sequenced template was RNA, covering the TCR beta CDR3 region. After a first-round RT-PCR with HTBI primers, a second-round multiplex PCR was run. TCRdb reanalysed the multiplex PCR reads using MiXCR and keeps one entry per CDR3 protein. The sample carries almost 750,000 distinct CDR3 sequences, 35% to 50% recorded once. The sequenced sample was peripheral blood. These receptors all stem from an adult man with Graves' ophthalmopathy.

This chain links TRBV2 with TRBJ1-5; 7 bases match TRBD1. With V trimmed by 5 bases and J by 7 bases, 14 bases remained unmatched. Germline V gene lookup returns CDR1 SNHLY and CDR2 FYNNEI. The CDR3 is 16 residues long. CDR3 protein: CASSSTQQGRRQPQHF. The CDR3 DNA reads TGTGCCAGCAGTTCAACTCAACAGGGGCGTAGACAGCCCCAGCATTTT.

This chain joins TRBV29-1 and TRBJ1-1; D remains unclear. V lost 2 bases and J 1 base, leaving 8 bases between the germline ends. Germline V gives CDR1 SQVTM, CDR2 ANQGSEA. There are 13 residues in the CDR3. CDR3 coding DNA: TGCAGCGTTGAATTCGATCAGAACACTGAAGCTTTCTTT. Translating it yields CSVEFDQNTEAFF.

This clonotype was recorded at least ten times. The rearrangement links TRBV2 to TRBJ1-1, with 8 nucleotides matching TRBD1. CDR3 length equals 12 residues. From germline, CDR1 is SNHLY and CDR2 FYNNEI. V shed 6 bases and J 4 bases; nucleotides not matched to a gene: 1. The CDR3 here is CASSTGGTEAFF. CDR3 DNA sequence: TGTGCCAGCAGCACAGGGGGCACTGAAGCTTTCTTT. Together with reference TRBV2 and TRBJ1-1, the CDR3 gives the full variable domain: EPEVTQTPSHQVTQMGQEVILRCVPISNHLYFYWYRQILGQKVEFLVSFYNNEISEKSEIFDDQFSVERPDGSNFTLKIRSTKLEDSAMYFCASSTGGTEAFFGQGTRLTVV.

This clonotype was counted between two and nine times. V and J are TRBV7-9 and TRBJ1-2; unclear D gene. This CDR3 comprises 14 residues. Trimming took 6 bases from V and 5 from J, leaving 16 bases between them. Germline-derived CDR1 and CDR2 are SEHNR and FQNEAQ (reference sequence). This CDR3 reads CASRPRGTGYGYTF. CDR3 sequence (DNA): TGTGCCAGCAGGCCCCGGGGAACGGGGTATGGCTACACCTTC.

This chain uses TRBV10-3 with TRBJ1-2; no reliable D call. The germline gives CDR1 ENHRY, CDR2 SYGVKD. V was pared by 11 bases and J by 4 bases, with 14 bases between. This CDR3 has 12 amino acids. CDR3 residues: CAWSPTSYGYTF. The DNA for the CDR3 is TGTGCCTGGAGTCCCACTTCCTATGGCTACACCTTC.

This clonotype was seen repeatedly, ten times or more. The CDR3 nucleotides read TGTGCCAGCACCGAAAGGGCCGCCACGCAAGAGACCCAGTACTTC. This gives the protein CASTERAATQETQYF. The V gene is TRBV2, the J gene TRBJ2-5; D uncertain. The germline V gene encodes CDR1 SNHLY and CDR2 FYNNEI. The V gene lost 7 bases and the J gene lost 2 bases, with 17 bases spanning the gap. The CDR3 sequence is 15 residues long.

The V and J genes are TRBV25-1 and TRBJ2-5; D may be TRBD2 (5 bases). Trimming stripped 8 bases from V and 4 bases from J, with 17 bases between. Germline CDR1 reads MGHDK; CDR2 reads SYGVNS. This CDR3 is 14 amino acids long. DNA for the CDR3: TGTGCCAGCGCTAAAAGTCGGGGTACAGAGACCCAGTACTTC. Protein sequence: CASAKSRGTETQYF.

A few counts support this clonotype. An end of the junction does not agree with germline; a read error may underlie this. This sequence joins TRBV10-3 and TRBJ2-7, with 9 bases aligning to TRBD1. CDR1 is ENHRY and CDR2 is SYGVKD in the germline V gene. The CDR3 loop spans 15 amino acids. This CDR3 is CASSSPGTGSHEQYF. The CDR3 coding sequence is TGTGCCAGCAGTAGCCCAGGGACAGGGTCTCACGAGCAGTACTTC.

Details on this clonotype: A read error may produce the germline difference seen at one junction end. V and J are TRBV19 and TRBJ2-7; tentative D call: TRBD1 (5 bases). Germline V gives CDR1 LNHDA, CDR2 SQIVND (reference sequence). The CDR3 has 15 residues. CDR3 in amino acids: CASSKQVFSSYEQYF. DNA of the CDR3: TGTGCCAGCAGTAAACAGGTCTTTAGCTCCTACGAGCAGTACTTC.

The rearrangement uses TRBV25-1 and TRBJ2-2, with D hard to call. Germline V gives CDR1 MGHDK, CDR2 SYGVNS. The CDR3 covers 14 residues. V was clipped by 5 bases and J by 3 bases, with 10 bases between them. CDR3 sequence (DNA): TGTGCCAGCAGTTTCGGGCTTGACACCGGGGAGCTGTTTTTT. This codes for CASSFGLDTGELFF. Using reference TRBV25-1 and TRBJ2-2 for the parts outside the CDR3, the full variable domain is EADIYQTPRYLVIGTGKKITLECSQTMGHDKMYWYQQDPGMELHLIHYSYGVNSTEKGDLSSESTVSRIRTEHFPLTLESARPSHTSQYLCASSFGLDTGELFFGEGSRLTVL.

In its sample, this clonotype was seen many times. The chain has TRBV29-1 and TRBJ2-7; no clear D gene. The CDR3 totals 13 residues. V lost 1 base, J lost 2 bases, and 9 bases lay in between. Germline assignment: CDR1 SQVTM and CDR2 ANQGSEA. As DNA, the CDR3 is TGCAGCGTTGAAGGTGGCGGTACCTACGAGCAGTACTTC. This encodes CSVEGGGTYEQYF.

The CDR3 loop is CASTRPTGEQYF. CDR3 coding DNA: TGTGCCAGCACTCGCCCGACAGGCGAGCAGTACTTC. The gene calls are TRBV10-3 and TRBJ2-7; a weak D match, TRBD1 (6 bases). CDR1 and CDR2 (germline): ENHRY, SYGVKD. The CDR3 consists of 12 residues. V lost 10 bases, J lost 6 bases, and 16 bases lay in between.